This T cell receptor beta chain was recovered during a study of CD8 T cells in Susac syndrome. About the study: Sequenced Susac syndrome patients included roughly six with clinically active disease and eight in remission.

Regarding the study as a whole: There was no clonal expansion in the CD4+ T cell repertoires of Susac syndrome.

As concerns this clonotype: The antigen remains unidentified.

0.5 to 1 ug RNA was reverse transcribed with random hexamers. In TCRdb, the immunoSEQ multiplex PCR reads were re-called with MiXCR into one record per CDR3 protein. The data contain some 160,000 distinct CDR3 sequences, under 95% of them seen just once; the ten biggest clones take up 0.12%. Sequencing of TCR beta covered CD8+ and CD4+ T cells obtained from blood. Germline trimming cut 8 bases from V and 4 bases from J; bases unmatched to any gene: 3. Germline lookup yields CDR1 MGHDK and CDR2 SYGVNS. The CDR3 spans 13 residues. Sequenced: CD4+ T cells from PBMCs. The TCR comes from a human donor with Susac syndrome. This chain uses TRBV25-1 with TRBJ1-1, with TRBD1 matching 11 bases. The CDR3 loop reads CASWGQGGTEAFF. Here the CDR3 DNA reads TGTGCCAGCTGGGGACAGGGGGGCACTGAAGCTTTCTTT.